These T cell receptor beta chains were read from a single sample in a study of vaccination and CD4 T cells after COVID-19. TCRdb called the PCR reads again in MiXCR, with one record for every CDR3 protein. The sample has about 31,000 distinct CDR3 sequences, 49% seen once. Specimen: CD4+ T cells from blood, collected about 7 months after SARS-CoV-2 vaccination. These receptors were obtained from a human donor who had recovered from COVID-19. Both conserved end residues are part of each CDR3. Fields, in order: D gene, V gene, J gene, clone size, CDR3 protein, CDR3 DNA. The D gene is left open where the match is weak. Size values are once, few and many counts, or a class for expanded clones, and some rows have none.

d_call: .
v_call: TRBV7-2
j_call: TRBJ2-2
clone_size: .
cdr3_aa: CASRLSSGAGELFF
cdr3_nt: TGTGCCAGCAGACTTAGTAGCGGAGCCGGGGAGCTGTTTTTT

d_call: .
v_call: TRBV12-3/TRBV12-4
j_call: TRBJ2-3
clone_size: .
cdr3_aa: CASSRRGIGSTDTQYF
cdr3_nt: TGTGCCAGCAGTCGCCGAGGCATAGGGAGCACAGATACGCAGTATTTT

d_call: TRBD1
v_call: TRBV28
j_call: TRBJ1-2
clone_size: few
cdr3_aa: CASSSRQGGFSNYGYTF
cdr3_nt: TGTGCCAGCAGTTCCAGACAGGGCGGCTTTTCTAACTATGGCTACACCTTC

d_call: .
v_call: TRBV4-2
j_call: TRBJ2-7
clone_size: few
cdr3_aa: CASSQRISEGSEQYF
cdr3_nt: TGTGCCAGCAGCCAAAGGATTTCCGAAGGGTCCGAGCAGTACTTC

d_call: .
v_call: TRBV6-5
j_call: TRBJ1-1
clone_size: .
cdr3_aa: CASSYSGRNTEAFF
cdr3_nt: TGTGCCAGCAGTTACTCGGGAAGGAACACTGAAGCTTTCTTT

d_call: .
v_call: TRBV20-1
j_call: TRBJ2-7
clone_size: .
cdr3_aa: CSARDRLDLYEQYF
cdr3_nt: TGCAGTGCTAGAGACCGGCTGGATCTCTACGAGCAGTACTTC

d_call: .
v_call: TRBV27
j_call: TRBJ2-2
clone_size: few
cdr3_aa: CASAPGLMNTGELFF
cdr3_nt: TGTGCCAGCGCTCCGGGACTCATGAACACCGGGGAGCTGTTTTTT

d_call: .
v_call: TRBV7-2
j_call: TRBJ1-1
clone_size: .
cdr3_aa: CASSLTGQFEAFF
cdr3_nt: TGTGCCAGCAGCTTAACAGGCCAGTTTGAAGCTTTCTTT

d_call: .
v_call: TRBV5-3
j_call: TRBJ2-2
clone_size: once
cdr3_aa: CARSPRSNTGELFF
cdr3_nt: TGTGCCAGAAGTCCCAGGTCGAACACCGGGGAGCTGTTTTTT

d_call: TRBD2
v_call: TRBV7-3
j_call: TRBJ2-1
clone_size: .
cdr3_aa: CASSSGGTSSYNEQFF
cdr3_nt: TGTGCCAGCAGCTCCGGGGGGACGAGCTCCTACAATGAGCAGTTCTTC

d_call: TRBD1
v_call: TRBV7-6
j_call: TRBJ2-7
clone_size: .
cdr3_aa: CASSPIPGQGTDEQYF
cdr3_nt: TGTGCCAGCAGTCCGATCCCCGGACAGGGTACGGACGAGCAGTACTTC

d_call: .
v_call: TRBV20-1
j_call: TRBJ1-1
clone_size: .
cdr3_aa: CSARGPQDPNTEAFF
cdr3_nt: TGCAGTGCTAGAGGCCCCCAGGATCCGAACACTGAAGCTTTCTTT

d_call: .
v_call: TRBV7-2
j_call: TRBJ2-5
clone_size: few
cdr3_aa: CASSSTRDGETQYF
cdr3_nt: TGTGCCAGCAGCTCCACCCGGGACGGCGAGACCCAGTACTTC

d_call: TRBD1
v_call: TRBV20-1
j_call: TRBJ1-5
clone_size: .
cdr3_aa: CSANIPGQGSQPQHF
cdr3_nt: TGCAGTGCTAACATCCCGGGACAGGGAAGTCAGCCCCAGCATTTT

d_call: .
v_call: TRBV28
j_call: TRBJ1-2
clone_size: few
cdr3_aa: CASSLVIGQSYSYTF
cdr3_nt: TGTGCCAGCAGTTTAGTGATAGGGCAGAGTTACAGCTACACCTTC

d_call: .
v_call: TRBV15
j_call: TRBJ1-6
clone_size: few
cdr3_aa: CATSRGNNSPLHF
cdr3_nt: TGTGCCACCAGCAGGGGGAATAATTCACCCCTCCACTTT

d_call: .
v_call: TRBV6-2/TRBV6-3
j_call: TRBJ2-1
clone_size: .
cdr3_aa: CASSYPGLRSFF
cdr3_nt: TGTGCCAGCAGTTATCCAGGGCTACGATCGTTCTTC

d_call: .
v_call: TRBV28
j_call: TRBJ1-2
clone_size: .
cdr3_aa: CASYQGGYTF
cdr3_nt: TGTGCCAGCTACCAAGGCGGCTACACCTTC

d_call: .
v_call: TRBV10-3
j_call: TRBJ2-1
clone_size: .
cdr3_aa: CAISHARGSYNEQFF
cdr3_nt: TGTGCCATCAGCCACGCCCGGGGCTCCTACAATGAGCAGTTCTTC

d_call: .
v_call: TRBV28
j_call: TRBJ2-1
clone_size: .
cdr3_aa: CASSFFQGYEQFF
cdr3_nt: TGTGCCAGCAGTTTCTTTCAGGGTTATGAGCAGTTCTTC

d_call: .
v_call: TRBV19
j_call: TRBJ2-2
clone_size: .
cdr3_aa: CASSASVGGELFF
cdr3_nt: TGTGCCAGTAGTGCCTCGGTCGGCGGGGAGCTGTTTTTT

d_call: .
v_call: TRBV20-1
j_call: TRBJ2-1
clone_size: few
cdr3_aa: CSANVRTPSSYNEQFF
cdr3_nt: TGCAGTGCTAATGTCCGGACTCCGAGCTCCTACAATGAGCAGTTCTTC

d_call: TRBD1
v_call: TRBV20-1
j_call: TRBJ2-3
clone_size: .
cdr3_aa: CSATKGWQGQGAADTQYF
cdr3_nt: TGCAGTGCTACTAAGGGGTGGCAGGGACAGGGGGCGGCAGATACGCAGTATTTT

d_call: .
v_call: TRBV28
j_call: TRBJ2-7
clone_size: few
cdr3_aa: CASQGGFQQYF
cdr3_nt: TGTGCCAGCCAGGGTGGGTTCCAGCAGTACTTC

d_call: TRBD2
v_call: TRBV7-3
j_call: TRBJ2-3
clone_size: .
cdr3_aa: CASSLGGSSDTQYF
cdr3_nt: TGTGCCAGCAGCTTAGGCGGGAGTTCTGATACGCAGTATTTT

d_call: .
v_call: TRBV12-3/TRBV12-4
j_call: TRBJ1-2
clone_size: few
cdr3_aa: CASSWGGVYGYTF
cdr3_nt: TGTGCCAGCAGTTGGGGAGGTGTCTATGGCTACACCTTC

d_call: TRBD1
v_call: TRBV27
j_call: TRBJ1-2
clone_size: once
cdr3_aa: CASSLFGTGGGGYTF
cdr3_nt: TGTGCCAGCAGTCTCTTTGGGACAGGGGGCGGTGGCTACACCTTC

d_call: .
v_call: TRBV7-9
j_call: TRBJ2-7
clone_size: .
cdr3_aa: CASSLGGVDGGYEQYF
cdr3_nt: TGTGCCAGCAGCTTAGGGGGGGTGGACGGAGGCTACGAGCAGTACTTC

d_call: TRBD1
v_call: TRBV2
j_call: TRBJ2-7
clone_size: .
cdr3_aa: CASSGNRDRFPYEQYF
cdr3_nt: TGTGCCAGCAGTGGTAACCGGGACAGATTTCCCTACGAGCAGTACTTC

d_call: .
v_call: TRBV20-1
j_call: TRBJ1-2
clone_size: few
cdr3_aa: CSAPSRNRPTHGYTF
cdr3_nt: TGCAGTGCCCCTAGTCGTAACAGGCCAACCCATGGCTACACCTTC

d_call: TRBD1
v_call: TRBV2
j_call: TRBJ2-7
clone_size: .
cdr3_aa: CASSGTGGYEQYF
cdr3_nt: TGTGCCAGCAGTGGGACAGGGGGGTACGAGCAGTACTTC

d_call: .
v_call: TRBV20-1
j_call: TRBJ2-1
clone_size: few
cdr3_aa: CSARDLKGLSYNEQFF
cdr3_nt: TGCAGTGCTAGAGATTTAAAGGGCCTATCCTACAATGAGCAGTTCTTC

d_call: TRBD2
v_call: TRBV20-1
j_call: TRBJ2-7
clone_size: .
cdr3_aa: CSARKGLARHYEQYF
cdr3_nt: TGCAGTGCTAGGAAGGGACTAGCGAGACACTACGAGCAGTACTTC

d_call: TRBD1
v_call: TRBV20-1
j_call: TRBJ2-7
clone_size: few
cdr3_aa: CSARGQNYEQYF
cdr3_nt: TGCAGTGCTAGGGGACAGAACTACGAGCAGTACTTC

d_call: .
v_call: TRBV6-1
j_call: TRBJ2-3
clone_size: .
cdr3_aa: CASSEKRNIPTDTQYF
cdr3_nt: TGTGCCAGCAGTGAAAAGAGGAACATACCAACAGATACGCAGTATTTT

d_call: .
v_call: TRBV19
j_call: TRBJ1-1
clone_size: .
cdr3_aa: CASSPGATEAFF
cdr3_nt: TGTGCCAGTAGTCCCGGAGCCACTGAAGCTTTCTTT

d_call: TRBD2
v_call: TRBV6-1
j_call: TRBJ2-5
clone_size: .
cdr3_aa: CASSELAGGPETQYF
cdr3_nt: TGTGCCAGCAGTGAACTAGCGGGAGGGCCAGAGACCCAGTACTTC

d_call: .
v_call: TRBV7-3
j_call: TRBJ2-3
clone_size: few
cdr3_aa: CASSVQGRGTDTQYF
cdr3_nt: TGTGCCAGCAGCGTTCAGGGCCGGGGCACAGATACGCAGTATTTT

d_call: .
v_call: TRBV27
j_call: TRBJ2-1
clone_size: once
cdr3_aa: CASSSIPREQFF
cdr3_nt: TGTGCCAGCAGTTCGATCCCTCGAGAGCAGTTCTTC

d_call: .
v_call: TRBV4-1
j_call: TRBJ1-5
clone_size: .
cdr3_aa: CASSQGRALVRGQPQHF
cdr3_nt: TGCGCCAGCAGCCAAGGAAGGGCTTTAGTCAGGGGCCAGCCCCAGCATTTT

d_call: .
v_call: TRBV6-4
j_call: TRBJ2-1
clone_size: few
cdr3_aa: CASSDSDYNEQFF
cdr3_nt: TGTGCCAGCAGTGACTCGGACTACAATGAGCAGTTCTTC

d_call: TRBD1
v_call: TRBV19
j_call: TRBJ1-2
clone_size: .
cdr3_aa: CASSIAGQNYGYTF
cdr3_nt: TGTGCCAGTAGTATAGCGGGACAGAACTATGGCTACACCTTC

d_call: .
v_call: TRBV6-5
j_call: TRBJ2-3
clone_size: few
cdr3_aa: CASSYFPTRGLRATDTQYF
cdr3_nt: TGTGCCAGCAGTTACTTCCCTACTAGAGGGCTTAGGGCCACAGATACGCAGTATTTT

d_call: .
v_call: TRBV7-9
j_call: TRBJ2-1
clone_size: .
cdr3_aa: CASSLNDEQFF
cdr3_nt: TGTGCCAGCAGCTTGAATGATGAGCAGTTCTTC

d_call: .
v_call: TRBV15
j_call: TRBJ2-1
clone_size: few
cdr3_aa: CATSSGSYNEQFF
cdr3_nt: TGTGCCACCAGCAGCGGTTCCTACAATGAGCAGTTCTTC

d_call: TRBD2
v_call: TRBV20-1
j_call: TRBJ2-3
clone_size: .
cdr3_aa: CSARALTSGRSSTDTQYF
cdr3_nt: TGCAGTGCTAGAGCCCTGACTAGCGGGAGGTCTAGCACAGATACGCAGTATTTT

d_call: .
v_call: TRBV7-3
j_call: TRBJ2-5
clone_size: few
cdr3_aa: CASSFRGQSQETQYF
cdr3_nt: TGTGCCAGCAGCTTCAGGGGCCAATCCCAAGAGACCCAGTACTTC

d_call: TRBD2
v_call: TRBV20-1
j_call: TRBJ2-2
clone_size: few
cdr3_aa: CSARHSGRADGELFF
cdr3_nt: TGCAGTGCTAGACATAGCGGGAGGGCCGACGGGGAGCTGTTTTTT

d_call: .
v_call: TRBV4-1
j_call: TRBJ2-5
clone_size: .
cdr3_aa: CASSQEGGTFQETQYF
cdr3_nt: TGCGCCAGCAGCCAAGAAGGAGGGACCTTCCAAGAGACCCAGTACTTC

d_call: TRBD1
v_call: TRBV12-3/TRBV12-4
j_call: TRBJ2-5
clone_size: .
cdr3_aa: CASNRQGGETQYF
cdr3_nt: TGTGCCAGCAATAGACAGGGGGGAGAGACCCAGTACTTC

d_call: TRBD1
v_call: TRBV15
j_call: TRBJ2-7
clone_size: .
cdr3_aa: CATSRIQGYPREQYF
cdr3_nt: TGTGCCACCAGCCGTATACAGGGGTATCCTCGCGAGCAGTACTTC

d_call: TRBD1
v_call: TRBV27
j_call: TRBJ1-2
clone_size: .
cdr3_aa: CASRTGQGGDGYTF
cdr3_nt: TGTGCCAGCAGGACGGGACAGGGTGGTGATGGCTACACCTTC

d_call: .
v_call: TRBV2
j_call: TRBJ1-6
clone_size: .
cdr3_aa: CASTKAGARNNSPLHF
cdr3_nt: TGTGCCAGCACTAAGGCAGGGGCCCGGAATAATTCACCCCTCCACTTT

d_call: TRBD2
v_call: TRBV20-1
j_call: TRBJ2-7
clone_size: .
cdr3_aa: CSARRQGLADFYEQYF
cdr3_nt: TGCAGTGCTCGACGACAAGGGCTAGCGGATTTCTACGAGCAGTACTTC

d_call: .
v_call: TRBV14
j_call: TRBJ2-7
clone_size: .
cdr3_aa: CASSQGWAQEYF
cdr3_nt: TGTGCCAGCAGCCAAGGGTGGGCCCAGGAGTACTTC

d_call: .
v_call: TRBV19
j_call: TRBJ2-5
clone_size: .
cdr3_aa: CASSGRRFGETQYF
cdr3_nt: TGTGCCAGTAGCGGGAGAAGGTTTGGAGAGACCCAGTACTTC

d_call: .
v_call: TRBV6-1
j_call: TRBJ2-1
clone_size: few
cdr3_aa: CASSLENEQFF
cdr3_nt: TGTGCCAGCAGCCTGGAGAATGAGCAGTTCTTC

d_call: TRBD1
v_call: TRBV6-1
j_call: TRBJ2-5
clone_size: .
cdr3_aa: CASSRGQGGETQYF
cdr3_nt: TGTGCCAGCAGTCGTGGACAGGGCGGAGAGACCCAGTACTTC